The T cell receptor (beta chain) under discussion was sequenced for a study of metastatic and nonmetastatic thyroid tumors. TCRdb reanalyzed the PCR reads via MiXCR. Of over 3,000 clones detected, approximately 40% appear once; the ten largest clones hold 37%. This clone has just a few counts. Every patient was untreated before thyroid surgery. The V gene lost 5 bases and the J gene lost 7 bases, with 6 bases spanning the gap. This CDR3 spans 11 amino acids. The receptor was derived from a male donor with papillary thyroid cancer or a benign thyroid nodule (not recorded which). Some clones in this sample may be carry-over from other donors' samples. The chain carries TRBV12-3 or TRBV12-4 and TRBJ2-1; D gene ambiguous. The specimen sequenced was tumor tissue. Written as DNA, the CDR3 is TGTGCCAGCAGTGCCCTTAATGAGCAGTTCTTC. It codes for CASSALNEQFF.